This TCR beta chain is drawn from a study of OX40 agonist ivuxolimab in advanced cancers. Study information: Of mixed ages from about 23 to 79 and averaging about 56 years, the group was almost 85% male. Three patients had partial responses: one hepatocellular carcinoma, two cutaneous melanoma.

Of note for this clone: Its matching antigen is unknown.

Whole-study results and caveats: At 0.1 to 3.0 mg/kg and by week 6, clonal expansion occurred in CD4+ and CD8+ blood T cells. People who partly responded at 0.1-3.0 mg/kg had some of the least clonal expansion seen.

The table came from immunoSEQ multiplex PCR; TCRdb's copy has only in-frame clones and leaves some out. The table shows 10,000 or so clones, with around 78% occurring only once. The V end lost 0 bases, the J end lost 5 bases, and 18 bases lay between the germline ends. Germline V gene sequence: CDR1 SGDLS, CDR2 YYNGEE. The CDR3 loop spans 17 amino acids. The V gene is TRBV9, the J gene TRBJ2-1; no reliable D call. Sequencing used CD4+ or CD8+ T cells sorted from blood, obtained in a trial of the OX40 agonist ivuxolimab. This sequence originates from an adult with an advanced solid tumor such as melanoma, head and neck, liver or kidney cancer. The CDR3 loop is CASSVGPLVAGDNEQFF. The CDR3 bases are TGTGCCAGCAGCGTAGGTCCCTTGGTGGCCGGAGACAATGAGCAGTTCTTC.